A selection of T cell receptor beta chains follows, all from one sample in a study of cytomegalovirus exposure and HLA in healthy donors. Profiling relied on immunoSEQ multiplex PCR, and the TCRdb table lists in-frame clones only, not all of them. The sample carries under 150,000 clones, approximately 83% recorded once. The sequencing input was PBMCs. The receptors were gathered from a woman in her forties in good health and CMV-seronegative. Both conserved end residues are trimmed from each CDR3. Where a row states a size, it is once, few, many or the class of an expanded clone; other rows omit it.

abundance | j_gene | v_gene | CDR3aa
- | TRBJ2-1 | TRBV5-1 | ASSLEREWDEQF
- | TRBJ2-5 | TRBV4-2 | ASSYLAGGPGEETQY
- | TRBJ1-2 | TRBV29-1 | SCGGGYGYT
once | TRBJ1-6 | TRBV11-2 | ASSLQGADSPLH
- | TRBJ2-4 | TRBV21-1 | ASSGQGGLAKNIQY
- | TRBJ2-7 | TRBV6-5 | ASSYSLQGIYEQY
- | TRBJ1-1 | TRBV18 | ASSPASMNTEAF
once | TRBJ2-2 | TRBV27 | ASNQGTGGTGELF
- | TRBJ1-5 | TRBV7-8 | ASSLVYRASNQPQH
- | TRBJ1-1 | TRBV6-1 | ASSADRDTEAF
- | - | TRBV7-9 | ASGRQGVTYEQY
- | TRBJ1-2 | TRBV11-2 | ASRAGGRNYGYT
- | TRBJ2-4 | TRBV28 | ASSFRTVFLAKNIQY
- | TRBJ2-6 | TRBV4-1 | ASSQPSGRGFSGANVLT
few | TRBJ2-1 | TRBV4-1 | ASSHPRGEQF
- | TRBJ1-2 | TRBV19 | ATDSVRQGSIHLGYT
- | TRBJ1-2 | TRBV7-9 | ASSSPAGGAYGYT
- | TRBJ2-3 | TRBV5-1 | ASSSSLAGGPDTQY
- | TRBJ2-7 | TRBV10-1 | ASSDRGAYEQY
- | TRBJ1-1 | TRBV6-4 | ASSDGRQGTEAF
- | TRBJ1-2 | TRBV30 | AWRSDGNYGYT